This TCR beta chain was identified during a study of technical replicates of blood from a few donors. The CDR3 runs to 14 residues. CDR1 and CDR2 (germline): SGHAT, FQNNGV. V shed 1 base, J shed 7 bases, and the junction held 3 bases outside the gene matches. Sequencing used immunoSEQ multiplex PCR; TCRdb keeps in-frame clones, though not all of them. The table shows 85,000 to 100,000 clones, with 90% to 97% occurring only once. Source material: T cells isolated from PBMCs. V usage is TRBV11-2 and J usage is TRBJ2-2; 7 bases fit TRBD2. The sequence came from a human donor in good health. CDR3 sequence: CASSLGGGGGELFF. In DNA form, the CDR3 reads TGTGCCAGCAGCTTAGGCGGGGGAGGCGGGGAGCTGTTTTTT.